These 19 T cell receptor beta chains came from one sample sequenced in a study of T cells expressing NK-cell markers. TCRdb reprocessed the 5' RACE reads and keeps a single row for each CDR3 protein, giving no DNA. This sample's table has roughly 180,000 distinct CDR3 sequences. Sequencing was carried out using blood T cells: a sorted CD56 or NKG2C T cell subset, CD4+ or CD8+ T cells, or bulk PBMC T cells (not recorded which). These TCRs come from a man aged 18 to 70 in good health.

The chain is built from TRBV6-1 and TRBJ2-5; absent DNA, TCRdb's TRBD1 call cannot be checked. This CDR3 is 14 amino acids long. The germline V gene has CDR1 MNHNS and CDR2 SASEGT. The CDR3 is CASSELGTPETQYF.

This sequence joins TRBV5-1 and TRBJ2-7; TCRdb's D gene call, TRBD1, goes unchecked for lack of DNA. The germline V gene encodes CDR1 SGHRS and CDR2 YFSETQ. This CDR3 contains 12 residues. CDR3 in amino acids: CASSLTPGEQYF.

The gene calls are TRBV7-9 and TRBJ2-1; the TCRdb D gene call, TRBD2, has no DNA to confirm it. The V gene's germline CDR1 is SEHNR and CDR2 FQNEAQ (reference sequence). The CDR3 is 12 amino acids. CDR3: CASSSRAYEQFF.

The chain has TRBV7-2 and TRBJ2-2; TCRdb designates TRBD1, a call that cannot be tested without DNA. Germline assignment: CDR1 SGHTA and CDR2 FQGNSA. The CDR3 extends over 15 amino acids. The CDR3 loop is CASSITGGSTGELFF.

This chain connects TRBV20-1 to TRBJ2-6; the TCRdb D gene call, TRBD1, has no DNA to confirm it. The CDR3 runs 17 residues. Germline V lookup: CDR1 DFQATT, CDR2 SNEGSKA (reference sequence). Here the CDR3 reads CSARPYREGSGANVLTF.

The rearrangement links TRBV7-6 to TRBJ2-1; TCRdb outputs TRBD2, but without DNA this stays unchecked. Germline V gene sequence: CDR1 SGHVS, CDR2 FNYEAQ. There are 15 residues in the CDR3. CDR3 sequence: CASSLGTSGVDEQFF.

The J gene is TRBJ2-2, the V gene TRBV28; TCRdb outputs TRBD1, but without DNA this stays unchecked. Germline loops: CDR1 MDHEN, CDR2 SYDVKM. There are 16 residues in the CDR3. CDR3 protein: CASSLTGTGETGELFF.

The rearrangement uses TRBV7-9 and TRBJ1-4; TCRdb's D call, TRBD1, is unchecked because there is no DNA. The CDR3 is made up of 14 amino acids. Per germline, CDR1 SEHNR and CDR2 FQNEAQ (reference sequence). The CDR3: CASSHGASNEKLFF.

J is TRBJ2-5 and V is TRBV28; TCRdb selects TRBD1, and the lack of DNA leaves this call unchecked. Germline-derived CDR1 and CDR2 are MDHEN and SYDVKM. The CDR3 sequence is 17 residues long. The CDR3 sequence: CASSLSDGTGWRETQYF.

The J gene is TRBJ2-1, the V gene TRBV12-3 or TRBV12-4; TCRdb returns TRBD1, unconfirmable since there is no DNA. This CDR3 spans 11 amino acids. CDR3 loop: CASSPDRIQFF.

The chain recombines TRBV20-1 with TRBJ2-1. Germline V gene lookup returns CDR1 DFQATT and CDR2 SNEGSKA (reference sequence). This CDR3 spans 14 amino acids. CDR3 sequence: CSARDFGSYNEQFF.

The V and J genes are TRBV7-2 and TRBJ2-5. Germline V lookup: CDR1 SGHTA, CDR2 FQGNSA. The CDR3 spans 14 residues. CDR3: CASSLSGVEETQYF.

This chain links TRBV7-3 with TRBJ2-1; TCRdb's D call of TRBD2 is untestable without DNA. The germline gives CDR1 SGHTA, CDR2 FQGTGA. CDR3 length equals 15 residues. The CDR3 sequence: CASSSAGSSYNEQFF. The complete variable domain, with remaining parts taken from reference TRBV7-3 and TRBJ2-1, reads GAGVSQTPSNKVTEKGKYVELRCDPISGHTALYWYRQSLGQGPEFLIYFQGTGAADDSGLPNDRFFAVRPEGSVSTLKIQRTERGDSAVYLCASSSAGSSYNEQFFGPGTRLTVL.

The rearrangement uses TRBV7-7 and TRBJ2-7. CDR1 and CDR2 (germline): SSHAT, FNYEAQ (reference sequence). CDR3 length: 11 residues. This CDR3 reads CASSLIYEQYF. The entire variable domain, with the rest obtained from reference TRBV7-7 and TRBJ2-7, is as follows: GAGVSQSPRYKVTKRGQDVTLRCDPISSHATLYWYQQALGQGPEFLTYFNYEAQPDKSGLPSDRFSAERPEGSISTLTIQRTEQRDSAMYRCASSLIYEQYFGPGTRLTVT.

The genes are TRBV7-9 and TRBJ2-7; TCRdb's D gene call, TRBD2, goes unchecked for lack of DNA. This CDR3 has 16 residues. CDR1 and CDR2 from the germline V gene are SEHNR and FQNEAQ (reference sequence). CDR3: CASSWASGGDFDEQYF. Using reference TRBV7-9 and TRBJ2-7 for the parts outside the CDR3, the full variable domain is DTGVSQNPRHKITKRGQNVTFRCDPISEHNRLYWYRQTLGQGPEFLTYFQNEAQLEKSRLLSDRFSAERPKGSFSTLEIQRTEQGDSAMYLCASSWASGGDFDEQYFGPGTRLTVT.

J is TRBJ1-2 and V is TRBV7-9; absent DNA, TCRdb's TRBD1 call cannot be checked. Looked up from germline, CDR1 is SEHNR and CDR2 is FQNEAQ (reference sequence). The CDR3 spans 13 residues. CDR3 amino acids: CASGGDSPIGYTF.

This chain connects TRBV28 to TRBJ2-1; TCRdb calls TRBD1, which cannot be checked without DNA. The germline CDR1 and CDR2 sequences are MDHEN and SYDVKM. The CDR3 has 19 residues. The CDR3: CASSSVGRWEDQGPDEQFF.

CDR3: CASRDGVVSEQYF. The genes are TRBV6-1 and TRBJ2-7. The CDR3 loop spans 13 amino acids. The germline gives CDR1 MNHNS, CDR2 SASEGT.

The chain has TRBV7-9 and TRBJ2-3; absent DNA, TCRdb's TRBD1 call cannot be checked. CDR3 length: 14 residues. The germline CDR1 and CDR2 sequences are SEHNR and FQNEAQ (reference sequence). The CDR3 reads CANQGVRGPDTQYF.